Below, one T cell receptor (beta chain) is given with its context. What it binds is not known. 60 Vbeta and 13 Jbeta primers were used in PCR. TCRdb's copy holds only in-frame clones and misses some; the assay was immunoSEQ multiplex PCR. This table holds about 190,000 clones, around four fifths found once. This entry belongs to a study of cytomegalovirus exposure and HLA in healthy donors. Study-wide results and limits: The authors judged a highly shared variant cluster likely a sequencing artifact. The study put around 180 TCR beta chains on its list as cytomegalovirus-associated. Earlier results showed most TCR beta V segments being productive about 87% or about 30% of the time. In a later analysis, a missense DCLRE1C variant was linked to TCR beta V- and J-gene trimming.

The clonotype was recovered from a woman aged 45-65 years in good health and CMV-seropositive. Specimen: PBMCs.

In DNA, the CDR3 is TGTGCCAGCTCAGCGGGACAGGGCCGAGAGACCCAGTACTTC. As protein: CASSAGQGRETQYF. V usage is TRBV18 and J usage is TRBJ2-5; 9 bases align to TRBD1. Per germline, CDR1 KGHSH and CDR2 LQKENI. The CDR3 loop spans 14 amino acids. The trim removed 5 bases at V and 4 bases at J, leaving 5 bases unmatched.